The T cell receptor beta chain under discussion was sequenced for a study of blood T cell repertoires in COVID-19. On the study more broadly: Sources were T cells, B-cell-depleted T cells, or PBMCs; the material itself was cDNA or gDNA.

Per the study methods: Amplified reference gene primers provided the basis for estimating nucleated cell counts. TCRdb's copy holds only in-frame clones and misses some; the assay was immunoSEQ multiplex PCR. V and J calls and clone size come straight from that table; D and trimming were deduced from the DNA. The table has about 43,000 clones, roughly 87% seen once. This CDR3 comprises 15 residues. V was trimmed by 1 base and J by 0 bases, leaving 6 bases between them. CDR1 is LGHDT, CDR2 YNNKEL, per germline (reference sequence). The chain employs TRBV3-1 (or the pseudogene TRBV3-2) and TRBJ2-2; D not certain. Sequencing was done on a sample of peripheral blood. This clonotype was obtained from a woman older than 75 with active COVID-19. The CDR3 region has the DNA TGTGCCAGCAGCCAAGTGATAGCGAACACCGGGGAGCTGTTTTTT. Translating gives CASSQVIANTGELFF.